This section outlines one TCR beta chain sequence together with its context. No antigen is known for it. This record comes from a study of cytomegalovirus exposure and HLA in healthy donors. Background on the study: Early released data comprised around 80 million unique TCRs from HLA-typed donors.

Broader study findings: The study assumed roughly uniform donor sequencing depth for presence/absence analyses. Most CMV-associated TCR beta chains were later found to appear HLA-restricted.

This CDR3 is built from 13 residues. Germline V lookup: CDR1 SNHLY, CDR2 FYNNEI. Donors consisted of healthy bone marrow donors. The primer mix had 60 Vbeta and 13 Jbeta primers. Repertoires were generated with immunoSEQ multiplex PCR, while TCRdb's copy carries only in-frame clones and drops some. The sample carries 150,000 to 250,000 clones, roughly 80% recorded once. Sample: PBMCs. The origin of this receptor is a woman in her fifties or sixties in good health and CMV-seropositive. The chain employs TRBV2 and TRBJ2-5, with TRBD1 matching 9 bases. TRBJ2-7 matches the DNA end more closely, so the J call is doubtful. CDR3 nucleotide sequence: TGTGCCAGCAGTCGTGGACAGGGGAGCGAGCAGTACTTC. It is translated as CASSRGQGSEQYF.